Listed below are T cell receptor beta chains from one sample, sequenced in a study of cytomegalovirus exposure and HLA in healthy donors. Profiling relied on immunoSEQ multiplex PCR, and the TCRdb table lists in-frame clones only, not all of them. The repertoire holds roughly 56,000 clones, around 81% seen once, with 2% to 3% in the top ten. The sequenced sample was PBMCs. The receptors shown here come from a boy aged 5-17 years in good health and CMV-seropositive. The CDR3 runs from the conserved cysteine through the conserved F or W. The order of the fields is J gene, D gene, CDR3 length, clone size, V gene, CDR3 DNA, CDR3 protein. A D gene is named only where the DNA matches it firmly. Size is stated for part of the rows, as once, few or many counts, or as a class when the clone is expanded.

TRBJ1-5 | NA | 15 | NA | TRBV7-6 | TGTGCCAGCAGCCTTGGGGCTGCGACCAATCAGCCCCAGCATTTT | CASSLGAATNQPQHF
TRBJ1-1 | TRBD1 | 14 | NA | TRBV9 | TGTGCCAGCAGCAGGGGACAGGGGGACACTGAAGCTTTCTTT | CASSRGQGDTEAFF
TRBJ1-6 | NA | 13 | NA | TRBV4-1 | TGCGCCAGCAGCCAAGCGGAGAATTCACCCCTCCACTTT | CASSQAENSPLHF
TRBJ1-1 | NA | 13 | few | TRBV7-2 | TGTGCCAGCAGCTTCCTCGGGGTCACTGAAGCTTTCTTT | CASSFLGVTEAFF
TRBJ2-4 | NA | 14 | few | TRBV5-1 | TGCGCCAGCAGCAACAGGGTCGGCAAAAACATTCAGTACTTC | CASSNRVGKNIQYF
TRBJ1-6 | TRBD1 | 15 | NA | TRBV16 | TGTGCCAGCAGTCGCTCCGGGACAGTGAATTCACCCCCCCACTTT | CASSRSGTVNSPPHF
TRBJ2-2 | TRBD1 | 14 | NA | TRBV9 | TGTGCCAGCAGCGGACAGGGGGTTGACGGGGAGCTGTTTTTT | CASSGQGVDGELFF
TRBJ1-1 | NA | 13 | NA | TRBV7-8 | TGTGCCAGCAGCTTAGTAGCGAACACTGAAGCTTTCTTT | CASSLVANTEAFF
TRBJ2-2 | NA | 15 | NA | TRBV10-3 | TGTGCCATCACTCAGACAGGATCTAGCACCGGGGAGCTGTTTTTT | CAITQTGSSTGELFF
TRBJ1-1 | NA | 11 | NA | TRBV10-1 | TGCGCCAGCATCGCATCGGCTGAAGCTTTCTTT | CASIASAEAFF
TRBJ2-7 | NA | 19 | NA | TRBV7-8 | TGTGCCAGCAGCTTACGAAAGGGAAGGACTTCATTTAGCTCCTACGAGCAGTACTTC | CASSLRKGRTSFSSYEQYF
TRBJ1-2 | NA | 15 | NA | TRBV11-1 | TGTGCCAGCAGCTTAGTAGGCCAGCCTAGAGGCAGCTACACCTTC | CASSLVGQPRGSYTF
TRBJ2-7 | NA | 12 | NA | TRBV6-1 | TGTGCCAGCAGTGAACAGGGCTACGAGCAGTACTTC | CASSEQGYEQYF
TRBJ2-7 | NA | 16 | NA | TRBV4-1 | TGCGCCAGCAGCCAAGATTGGGACCGGGACTCTTCCGAGCAGTACTTC | CASSQDWDRDSSEQYF
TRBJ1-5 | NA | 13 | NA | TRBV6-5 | TGTGCCAGCAGCCCCCCCGTGGGCCAGCCCCAGCATTTT | CASSPPVGQPQHF
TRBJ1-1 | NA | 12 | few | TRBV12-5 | TGTGCTAGTGGTTCCCAGGGCCCTGAAGCTTTCTTT | CASGSQGPEAFF
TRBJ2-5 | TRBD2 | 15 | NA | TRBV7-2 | TGTGCCAGCAGCTTTTCGGCCGGCGGGGGGGAGACCCAGTACTTC | CASSFSAGGGETQYF
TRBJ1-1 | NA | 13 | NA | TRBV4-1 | TGCGCCAGCAGCCAAGCTGAGGGAGCTGAAGCTTTCTTT | CASSQAEGAEAFF
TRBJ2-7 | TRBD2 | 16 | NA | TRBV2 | TGTGCCAGCAGTTCCCTCCAAGCGGGGGTCTCCTACGAGCAGTACTTC | CASSSLQAGVSYEQYF
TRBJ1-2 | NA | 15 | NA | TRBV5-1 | TGCGCCAGCAGCAGGGAGGGTGAGGCTAACTATGGCTACACCTTC | CASSREGEANYGYTF
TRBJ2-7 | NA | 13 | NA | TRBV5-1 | TGCGCCAGCAGCTTGGGGGCCCCGTACGAGCAGTACTTC | CASSLGAPYEQYF
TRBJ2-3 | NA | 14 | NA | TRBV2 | TGTGCCAGCACCCCGGGACTTAGTACAGATACGCAGTATTTT | CASTPGLSTDTQYF
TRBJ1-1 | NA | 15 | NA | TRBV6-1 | TGTGCCAGCCCACCTCGTAGACAGATGAACACTGAAGCTTTCTTT | CASPPRRQMNTEAFF
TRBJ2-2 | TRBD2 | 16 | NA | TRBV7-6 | TGTGCCAGCAGCGGAACCGGGACTAGTGACACCGGGGAGCTGTTTTTT | CASSGTGTSDTGELFF
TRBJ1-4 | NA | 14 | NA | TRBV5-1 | TGCGCCAGCAGCTTGAGGTGGGAGGGTGAAAAACTGTTTTTT | CASSLRWEGEKLFF
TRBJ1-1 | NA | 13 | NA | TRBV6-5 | TGTGCCAGCAGTTACTCCCGGGGAACTAGAGCTTTCTTT | CASSYSRGTRAFF
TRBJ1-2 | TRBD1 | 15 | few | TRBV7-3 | TGTGCCAGCAGCTTAAGTGTTGGGACAGACAATGGCTACACCTTC | CASSLSVGTDNGYTF
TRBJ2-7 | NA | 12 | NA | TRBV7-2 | TGTGCCAGCAGCCCGCGGGTGGACGAGCAGTACTTC | CASSPRVDEQYF
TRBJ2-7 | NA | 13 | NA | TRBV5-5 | TGTGCCAGCAGCTTTTACTCTTCGGGGGAGCAGTACTTC | CASSFYSSGEQYF
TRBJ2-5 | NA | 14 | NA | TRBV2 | TGTGCCAGCAGTGAGGAACTAGTGGTAGCGACCCAGTACTTC | CASSEELVVATQYF
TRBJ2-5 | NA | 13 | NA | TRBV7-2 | TGTGCCAGCAGGTCCGGTTATGGAGAGACCCAGTACTTC | CASRSGYGETQYF
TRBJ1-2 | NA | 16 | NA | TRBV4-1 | TGCGCCAGCAGCCAAGCCCGGGAGGGCCCCCGCTATGGCTACACCTTC | CASSQAREGPRYGYTF
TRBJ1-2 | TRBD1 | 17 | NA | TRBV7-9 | TGTGCCAGCAGCCTACCCCCGCGACAGGGATTCATACGTGGCTACACCTTC | CASSLPPRQGFIRGYTF
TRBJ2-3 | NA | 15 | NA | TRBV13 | TGTGCCAGCAGCCCATACATCTGGAGTACAGATACGCAGTATTTT | CASSPYIWSTDTQYF
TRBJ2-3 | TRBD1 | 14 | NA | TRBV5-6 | TGTGCCAGCAGCCTGGACAGGGGTGCACATACGCAGTATTTT | CASSLDRGAHTQYF
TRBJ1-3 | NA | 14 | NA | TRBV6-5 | TGTGCCAGCAGTCCAGGGATTTCTGGAAACACCATATATTTT | CASSPGISGNTIYF
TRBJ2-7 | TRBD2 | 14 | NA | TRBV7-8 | TGTGCCAGCAGCTGGGGGGGTGGGAGGTTCGAGCAGTACTTC | CASSWGGGRFEQYF
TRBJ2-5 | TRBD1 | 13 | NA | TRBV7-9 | TGTGCCAGCACCGCGACAGGGCAAGAGACCCAGTACTTC | CASTATGQETQYF
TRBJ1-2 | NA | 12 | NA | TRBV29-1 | TGCAGCGTTGCCCCCGGGGACTATGGCTACACCTTC | CSVAPGDYGYTF
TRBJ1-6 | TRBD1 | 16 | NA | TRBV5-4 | TGTGCCAGCAGCTTGGGGGGAGACAGGGGGGACTCACCCCTCCACTTT | CASSLGGDRGDSPLHF
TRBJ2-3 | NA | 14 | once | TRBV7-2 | TGTGCCAGCAGCTTAGGGGTGGCTAGAGGTACGCAGTATTTT | CASSLGVARGTQYF
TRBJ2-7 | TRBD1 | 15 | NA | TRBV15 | TGTGCCACCAGCGTCTACCGCAGGGGGCCCCACGAGCAGTACTTC | CATSVYRRGPHEQYF
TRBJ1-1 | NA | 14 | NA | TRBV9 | TGTGCCAGCAGCGCTGGGACGGGGGACACTGAAGCTTTCTTT | CASSAGTGDTEAFF
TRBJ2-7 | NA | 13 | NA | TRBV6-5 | TGTGCCAGCCAACGAAACAGGGCCTACGAGCAGTACTTC | CASQRNRAYEQYF
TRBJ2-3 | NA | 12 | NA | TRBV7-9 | TGTGCCAGCAGCTTCGGGGCAGATACGCAGTATTTT | CASSFGADTQYF
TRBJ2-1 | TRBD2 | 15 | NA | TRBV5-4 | TGTGCCAGCAGTCGTGCGGGGGGCCCATACAGTGAGCAGTTCTTC | CASSRAGGPYSEQFF
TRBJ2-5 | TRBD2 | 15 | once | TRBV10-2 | TGCGCCAGCAGTCTATCAGGACTAGCGGGGGAGACCCAGTACTTC | CASSLSGLAGETQYF
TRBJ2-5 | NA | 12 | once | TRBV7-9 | TGTTCCAGCAGCTTAATGGAGGAGACCCAGTACTTC | CSSSLMEETQYF
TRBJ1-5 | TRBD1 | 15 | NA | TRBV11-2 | TGTGCCAGCAGCTTGGGACAGGGACCGAATCAGCCCCAGCATTTT | CASSLGQGPNQPQHF
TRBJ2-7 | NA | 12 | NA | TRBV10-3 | TGTGCCATCGGGCAGACGGCCTACGAGCAGTACTTC | CAIGQTAYEQYF
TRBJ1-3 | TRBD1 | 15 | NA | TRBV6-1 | TGTGCCAGCAAGGAGGACAGGGGGCCAGGAAACACCATATATTTT | CASKEDRGPGNTIYF
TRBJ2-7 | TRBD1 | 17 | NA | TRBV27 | TGTGCCAGCAGTCTTGCCAATCCGGGACAGAGCTCCTACGAGCAGTACTTC | CASSLANPGQSSYEQYF